The 22 T cell receptor beta chains given below trace back to one sample, sequenced in a study of T cell clonality in common variable immunodeficiency. Overall study results and limits: Reportedly, TCR beta sequences from common variable immunodeficiency showed fewer deletions and N-nucleotide insertions.

For these TCRs, the target antigens are not known. Clones were sequenced by immunoSEQ multiplex PCR, and TCRdb holds only the in-frame ones, with some missing. This sample carries about 14,000 clones and no singletons, and around 8.1% goes to the top ten. The source material was peripheral blood mononuclear cells. The receptors were gathered from a human donor with common variable immunodeficiency.

Points on this clone: The CDR3 goes on 3 residues after the read ends, and that part is filled in from the germline J gene. This sequence joins TRBV13 and TRBJ1-1; 7 nucleotides agree with TRBD1. V lost 4 bases and J lost 1; bases outside the gene matches: 6. Germline V gives CDR1 PRHDT, CDR2 FYEKMQ (reference sequence). The CDR3 has 15 residues. The covered CDR3 bases are TGTGCCAGCAGCTCCCCGGACAGGCGGAACACTGAA. Translating gives CASSSPDRRNTE. The full CDR3 protein is CASSSPDRRNTEAFF. Variable domain in full (rest from reference TRBV13 and TRBJ1-1): AAGVIQSPRHLIKEKRETATLKCYPIPRHDTVYWYQQGPGQDPQFLISFYEKMQSDKGSIPDRFSAQQFSDYHSELNMSSLELGDSALYFCASSSPDRRNTEAFFGQGTRLTVV.

This clone was seen a handful of times. The CDR3 end is not reached by the read, which stops 3 residues before it; the germline J gene fills it in. V usage is TRBV7-6 and J usage is TRBJ2-5; 10 bases are a match to TRBD1. This CDR3 has 14 amino acids. The germline gives CDR1 SGHVS, CDR2 FNYEAQ. The J segment lost 5 bases and the V segment lost 3 bases, leaving 3 bases of the junction unmatched. CDR3 DNA (partial): TGTGCCAGCAGCTTCCGGACAGGGGGTGAGACC. This codes for CASSFRTGGET. The whole CDR3 reads CASSFRTGGETQYF.

This clone is medium-sized by share. Read sequence stops 3 residues before the CDR3 end, and the germline J gene provides the missing end. The chain joins TRBV5-3 to TRBJ1-2; D is possibly TRBD1 (5 bases). TRBV5-3 is reported as an ORF; its role is uncertain. Trimming cost V 1 base and J 0 bases, with 19 bases left between them. CDR3 length: 18 amino acids. The chain's CDR3 is CARSLRDRHYVANYGYTF. CDR3 DNA (partial): TGTGCCAGAAGCTTGCGAGACAGACATTACGTAGCTAACTATGGC.

On this clone itself: The CDR3 end falls 3 residues outside the read, so it is completed with the germline J gene. The chain couples TRBV7-2 to TRBJ2-5, with TRBD1 as a possible D gene (5 bases). The germline CDR1 and CDR2 sequences are SGHTA and FQGNSA. The CDR3 extends over 15 amino acids. Deletions cut 4 bases from V and 3 bases from J, with 15 bases between. CDR3 sequence reads: CASSSKGGREETQYF. The covered CDR3 bases are TGTGCCAGCAGCTCCAAAGGCGGCAGGGAAGAGACC.

Concerning this clone itself: An end of the junction differs from the germline gene, which may be a read error. The CDR3 is cut off 3 residues early in the read; its end comes from the germline J gene. This chain uses TRBV7-7 with TRBJ2-7; D is unclear. CDR3 length equals 15 residues. The V gene's germline CDR1 is SSHAT and CDR2 FNYEAQ (reference sequence). This CDR3 reads CASSPTDVIGTEQYF. CDR3 DNA (partial): TGTGCTAGCAGCCCCACAGACGTTATAGGTACCGAG.

Note on this clone: The read falls 3 residues short of the CDR3 end, and the missing part is taken from the germline J gene. This chain joins TRBV19 and TRBJ1-2, with TRBD1 matching 8 bases. The germline V gene has CDR1 LNHDA and CDR2 SQIVND (reference sequence). This CDR3 is 14 amino acids long. The ends lost 5 bases at V and 4 bases at J; junction bases unmatched: 6. The part of the CDR3 DNA that was read is TGTGCCAGTAGTCAAACAGGGGGAATCTATGGC. Protein product: CASSQTGGIYG. The entire CDR3 protein reads CASSQTGGIYGYTF.

With regard to this clone: The read stops 3 residues short of the end of the CDR3; the missing end is completed from the germline J gene. This rearrangement joins TRBV30 to TRBJ2-2; 10 bases match TRBD2. V dropped 0 bases and J dropped 3; count of bases not matched to a gene: 4. Germline values: CDR1 GTSNPN, CDR2 SVGIG (reference sequence). The CDR3 contains 16 residues. CDR3 region: CAWSVTSGTYTGELFF. Incomplete CDR3 DNA: TGTGCCTGGAGTGTAACTAGCGGGACTTACACCGGGGAG.

This clone was recorded a few times. The CDR3 end falls 3 residues outside the read, so it is completed with the germline J gene. The rearrangement links TRBV7-9 to TRBJ2-3; the D is unclear. CDR1 and CDR2 (germline): SEHNR, FQNEAQ (reference sequence). The CDR3 spans 14 residues. With 4 bases removed from V and 0 bases from J, the gap between germline ends came to 8 bases. The CDR3 sequence: CASSSTKSTDTQYF. CDR3 DNA (partial): TGTGCCAGCAGCTCGACAAAAAGCACAGATACG.

This clone was picked up a small number of times. The CDR3 goes on 3 residues after the read ends, and that part is filled in from the germline J gene. The chain joins TRBV2 to TRBJ1-4, with D possibly TRBD1 on 5 matching bases. This CDR3 is 14 amino acids long. Germline assignment: CDR1 SNHLY and CDR2 FYNNEI. With 6 bases removed from V and 3 bases from J, the gap between germline ends came to 11 bases. The CDR3 sequence: CASRDTFPNEKLFF. The covered CDR3 bases are TGTGCCAGCAGGGACACCTTCCCTAATGAAAAA.

The sample holds a few counts of this clone. Coverage ceases 3 residues before the CDR3 finishes, and the germline J gene fills in the end. The chain links TRBV6-2 or TRBV6-3 to TRBJ2-1; D is uncertain. CDR3 size: 15 residues. V gave up 6 bases and J gave up 4 bases, with 16 bases separating them. The germline gives CDR1 MNHEY, CDR2 SVGEGT. Incomplete CDR3 DNA: TGTGCCAGCAGGCCTATTGGCGGCCGATACAATGAG. It specifies CASRPIGGRYNE. The full CDR3 protein reads CASRPIGGRYNEQFF.

Turning to this clone: The read halts 3 residues ahead of the CDR3 end, with the missing end drawn from the germline J gene. The V and J genes are TRBV19 and TRBJ2-7; D unclear. CDR1 and CDR2 (germline): LNHDA, SQIVND (reference sequence). The CDR3 runs 13 residues. V was pared by 5 bases and J by 4 bases, with 12 bases between. This CDR3 reads CASSSGYGYEQYF. Partial CDR3 DNA: TGTGCCAGTAGTTCAGGTTATGGTTACGAG. Full variable domain (remainder filled in from reference TRBV19 and TRBJ2-7): DGGITQSPKYLFRKEGQNVTLSCEQNLNHDAMYWYRQDPGQGLRLIYYSQIVNDFQKGDIAEGYSVSREKKESFPLTVTSAQKNPTAFYLCASSSGYGYEQYFGPGTRLTVT.

By share, this clone ranks as medium-sized. The missing CDR3 end, 3 residues past where the read stops, is filled in from the germline J gene. V and J are TRBV29-1 and TRBJ1-2; TRBD1 matches at 11 bases. Germline-derived CDR1 and CDR2 are SQVTM and ANQGSEA. The CDR3 totals 13 residues. The CDR3 spells CSGWDRGSGGYTF. The sequenced CDR3 bases are TGCAGCGGGTGGGACAGGGGGTCGGGCGGC.

This clone was detected only a few times. The read falls 3 residues short of the CDR3 end, and the missing part is taken from the germline J gene. The sample carries other DNA sequences with the same CDR3. This chain connects TRBV6-2 or TRBV6-3 to TRBJ2-3, with TRBD1 matching over 7 bases. CDR1 and CDR2 (germline): MNHEY, SVGEGT. The CDR3 loop spans 14 amino acids. Trimming took 6 bases from V and 1 from J; bases not matched to a gene: 4. The CDR3 loop reads CASSRQGGTDTQYF. CDR3 DNA (partial): TGTGCCAGCAGCCGACAGGGAGGCACAGATACG.

Comment on this clone: The read stops 3 residues short of the end of the CDR3; the missing end is completed from the germline J gene. The chain couples TRBV19 to TRBJ1-1, with a possible D match to TRBD1 (6 bases). CDR3 size: 16 residues. V was cut by 8 bases and J by 0 bases, with 19 bases left in between. Germline values: CDR1 LNHDA, CDR2 SQIVND (reference sequence). CDR3 protein: CASSPTWTEMNTEAFF. Partial CDR3 DNA: TGTGCCAGTTCCCCGACTTGGACAGAGATGAACACTGAA.

The CDR3 DNA, read in part, is TGTGCCAGCTCACCGGAGGGGTCGAACACTGAA. It translates to CASSPEGSNTE. The whole CDR3 sequence is CASSPEGSNTEAFF. The rearrangement links TRBV18 to TRBJ1-1, with a possible D match to TRBD1 (5 bases). The read ends 3 residues early relative to the CDR3; the germline J gene fills the gap. The length of the CDR3 is 14 residues. The V and J ends lost 3 bases and 1 base respectively, with 9 bases between them. Germline-derived CDR1 and CDR2 are KGHSH and LQKENI.

Of note for this clone: The observed sequence ends 3 residues before the CDR3 terminus, with the missing tail filled in from the germline J gene. V and J are TRBV10-3 and TRBJ2-7, with 7 bases identical to TRBD1. V lost 3 bases to trimming and J lost 2 bases; unmatched junction nucleotides: 4. The CDR3 extends over 14 amino acids. Germline CDR1 is ENHRY and CDR2 is SYGVKD. The part of the CDR3 DNA that was read is TGTGCCATCAGTGATAGGACAGGCACCTACGAG. This sequence encodes CAISDRTGTYE. The CDR3 reads in full as CAISDRTGTYEQYF.

This clone was found a few times. The read stops 3 residues short of the end of the CDR3; the missing end is completed from the germline J gene. The chain has TRBV7-6 and TRBJ2-2; D gene ambiguous. The CDR3 loop spans 15 amino acids. Germline V gene sequence: CDR1 SGHVS, CDR2 FNYEAQ. V was cut by 1 base and J by 4 bases, with 10 bases left in between. CDR3 DNA, as far as it was read: TGTGCCAGCAGCTTAGGGCCTACGGGCACCGGGGAG. Amino acid sequence: CASSLGPTGTGE. The whole CDR3 is CASSLGPTGTGELFF.

About this clone itself: Read coverage stops 3 residues before the CDR3 terminus; the germline J gene supplies the remainder. V usage is TRBV5-1 and J usage is TRBJ2-5; TRBD2 matches 8 bases. The CDR3 sequence is 18 residues long. J lost 1 base, V lost 3 bases, and 14 bases had no gene match. The germline V gene encodes CDR1 SGHRS and CDR2 YFSETQ. The CDR3 spells CASSSPPKKLAAQETQYF. The CDR3 bases that were read are TGCGCCAGCAGCTCTCCACCCAAAAAACTAGCGGCCCAAGAGACC.

Concerning this clone itself: The read ends 3 residues shy of where the CDR3 ends; the end is completed using the germline J gene. The V gene is TRBV6-2 or TRBV6-3, the J gene TRBJ2-1; TRBD2 matches 7 bases. J was trimmed by 5 bases and V by 6 bases; bases with no gene match: 10. The CDR3 loop spans 15 amino acids. Germline-derived CDR1 and CDR2 are MNHEY and SVGEGT. This CDR3 reads CASSLSAGEHNEQFF. The CDR3 bases that were read are TGTGCCAGCAGCCTCTCGGCGGGGGAGCACAATGAG.

A note on this clone: The read is 3 residues too short to cover the CDR3 end, so that end is filled in from the germline J gene. This sequence joins TRBV7-9 and TRBJ1-6; the match to TRBD1 covers 9 bases. V gave up 5 bases and J gave up 7 bases; unmatched junction bases: 6. Germline assignment: CDR1 SEHNR and CDR2 FQNEAQ (reference sequence). This CDR3 is 15 amino acids long. The covered CDR3 bases are TGTGCCAGCAGCCCCGGGGACAGGGTCAATTCACCC. Protein product: CASSPGDRVNSP. Given in full, the CDR3 is CASSPGDRVNSPLHF.

This clone was recorded a few times. The read gets to within 3 residues of the CDR3 end, and the germline J gene fills in the rest. The rearrangement links TRBV19 to TRBJ2-7; 8 nucleotides match TRBD1. CDR1 is LNHDA, CDR2 SQIVND, per germline (reference sequence). The V segment lost 5 bases and the J segment 1 base; nucleotides outside the gene matches: 7. This CDR3 spans 15 amino acids. The CDR3 region is CASSPGQGPSYEQYF. The covered CDR3 bases are TGTGCCAGTAGTCCCGGACAGGGCCCGTCCTACGAG.

This clone was recorded many times. Coverage ceases 3 residues before the CDR3 finishes, and the germline J gene fills in the end. The chain couples TRBV5-1 to TRBJ2-3; no reliable D call. V lost 3 bases and J lost 0, with 8 bases in between. This CDR3 has 14 residues. The germline V gene encodes CDR1 SGHRS and CDR2 YFSETQ. CDR3 loop: CASSYSTSTDTQYF. The CDR3 bases that were read are TGCGCCAGCAGCTATAGCACTAGCACAGATACG.